This paragraph reports one T cell receptor (beta chain). This clonotype was seen repeatedly, ten times or more. Its antigen is currently not known. Within one base of it there is no much larger clone, and no base qualities were kept. The sample's time point label, in plain terms: 40 to 45 days after influenza vaccine administration. Receptor libraries were prepared by RT-PCR. The sequencer was an Illumina HiSeq 2500. The public reads were quality trimmed at Q25 with fastp and then assembled into clones with MiXCR by TCRdb, keeping productive beta chains. Every distinct CDR3 protein forms one entry, paired with its most common genes and DNA. Within this sample are some 500,000 distinct CDR3 sequences, with about an eighth of them counted one time only. Less than 15% of the sample comes from the top ten. The data were obtained in a study of response to subunit inactivated influenza vaccine listed by TCRdb under 2018. Turning to the overall study: Deep quantitative profiling of the T cell receptor repertoire was used in the study to follow responses to a trivalent subunit inactivated influenza vaccine.

Broader findings and caveats from the paper: It was suggested by the authors that each seasonal influenza vaccination may recruit only a limited number of new T cells.

Measured from the cysteine to the phenylalanine, the CDR3 is 14 residues long. CDR3 DNA only is kept here, 42 bases in frame from base 1. A distance of 10 bases separates the germline ends of V and J, which lose 4 bases and 2 bases respectively. CDR1 and CDR2, looked up from the germline V gene, are SGHRS and YFSETQ. The chain is made from TRBV5-1 and TRBJ2-1, with TRBD1 tentatively as D gene (6 bases match). The material was PBMCs from blood, obtained more than 35 days after vaccination. The TCR was taken from a middle-aged man who received an inactivated influenza vaccine. Donor details come from another sample of the same person, matched by shared clones. The nucleotide sequence reads as follows: TGCGCCAGCAGCCTGAGGACAGCCTACAATGAGCAGTTCTTC. This translates into CASSLRTAYNEQFF.